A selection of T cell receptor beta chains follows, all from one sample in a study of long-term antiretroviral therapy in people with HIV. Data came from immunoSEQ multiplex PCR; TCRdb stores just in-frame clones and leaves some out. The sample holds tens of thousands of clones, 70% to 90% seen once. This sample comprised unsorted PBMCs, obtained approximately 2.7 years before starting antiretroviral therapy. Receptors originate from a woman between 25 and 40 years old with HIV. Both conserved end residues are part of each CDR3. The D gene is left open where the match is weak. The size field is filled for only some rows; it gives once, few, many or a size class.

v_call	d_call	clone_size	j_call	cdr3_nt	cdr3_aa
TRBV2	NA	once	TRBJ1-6	TGTGCCAGGACGGGGGGGCATAATTCACCCCTCCACTTT	CARTGGHNSPLHF
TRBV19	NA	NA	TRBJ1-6	TGTGCCAGTAGTATGAGCGGGTATAATTCACCCCTCCACTTT	CASSMSGYNSPLHF
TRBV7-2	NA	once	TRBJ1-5	TGTGCCAGCAGCTTAATCGATAGCGAGACTTACAATCAGCCCCAGCATTTT	CASSLIDSETYNQPQHF
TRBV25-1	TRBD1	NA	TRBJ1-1	TGTGCCAGCAGTGACGGACAGGGATGGACTGAAGCTTTCTTT	CASSDGQGWTEAFF
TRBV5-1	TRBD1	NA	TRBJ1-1	TGCGCCAGCGGTTCCGGGACAGGGACCACTGAAGCTTTCTTT	CASGSGTGTTEAFF
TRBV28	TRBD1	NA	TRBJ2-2	TGTGCCAGCAGCCAAGACAGGGGAGGCACCGGGGAGCTGTTTTTT	CASSQDRGGTGELFF
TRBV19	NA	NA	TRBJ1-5	TGTGCCAGTAGGAGGTCCAGGGAAGAGAATCAGCCCCAGCATTTT	CASRRSREENQPQHF
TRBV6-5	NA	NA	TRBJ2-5	TGTGCCAGCAGTTACTCCGGCGAGACCCAGTACTTC	CASSYSGETQYF
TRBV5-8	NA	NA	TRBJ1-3	TGTGCCAGCAGCTTCGGAATTGCCGGGAGAACCATATATTTT	CASSFGIAGRTIYF
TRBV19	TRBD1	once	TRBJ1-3	TGTGCCAGTAGTATTGGGACAGAAGCTGGAAACACCATATATTTT	CASSIGTEAGNTIYF
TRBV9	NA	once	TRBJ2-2	TGTGCCAGCAGCGCAGTTTTGGACGCCGGGGAGCTGTTTTTT	CASSAVLDAGELFF
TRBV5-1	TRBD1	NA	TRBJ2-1	TGCGCCAGCAGCTCCTTGACAGGGTTAATGGGCAATGAGCAGTTCTTC	CASSSLTGLMGNEQFF
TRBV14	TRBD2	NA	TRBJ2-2	TGTGCCAGCAGGCCAACTCGGCTAGCGGGGCGAACCGGGGAGCTGTTTTTT	CASRPTRLAGRTGELFF
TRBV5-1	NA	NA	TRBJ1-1	TGCGCCAGCAGCTTCACGGGGTCTATTAACGCTGAAGCTTTCTTT	CASSFTGSINAEAFF
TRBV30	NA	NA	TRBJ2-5	TGTGCCCAAGGGGGGGGTCGCCAAGAGACCCAGTACTTC	CAQGGGRQETQYF
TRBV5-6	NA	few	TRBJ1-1	TGTGCCAGCAGCTTGGTAGGGAGGAACACTGAAGCTTTCTTT	CASSLVGRNTEAFF
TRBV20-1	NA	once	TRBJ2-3	TGCAGTGCTAGCGGGGCAGATACGCAGTATTTT	CSASGADTQYF
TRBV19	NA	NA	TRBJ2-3	TGTGCCAGTAGTATGGATGGGGGCCCAGATACGCAGTATTTT	CASSMDGGPDTQYF
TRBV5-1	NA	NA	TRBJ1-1	TGCGCCAGCAGCTCCCAACCTTGGACCGCGCTGAACACTGAAGCTTTCTTT	CASSSQPWTALNTEAFF
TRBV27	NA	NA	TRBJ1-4	TGTGCCAGCAGCTTATCCGTCAACCACGAAAAACTGTTTTTT	CASSLSVNHEKLFF
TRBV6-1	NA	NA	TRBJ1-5	TGTGCCAGCATGACTACGTCGGACCAGCCCCAGCATTTT	CASMTTSDQPQHF
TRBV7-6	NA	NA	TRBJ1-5	TGTGCCAGCAGCTTGCCCCTACTACAGCATAGCAATCAGCCCCAGCATTTT	CASSLPLLQHSNQPQHF
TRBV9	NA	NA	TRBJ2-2	TGTGCCAGCAGCGTAACCCTTGGACCCGACACCGGGGAGCTGTTTTTT	CASSVTLGPDTGELFF
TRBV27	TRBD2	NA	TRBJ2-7	TGTGCCAGCAGTTTACGCGGGGGGCCGGGTGAGCAGTACTTC	CASSLRGGPGEQYF
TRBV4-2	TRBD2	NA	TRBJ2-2	TGTGCCAGCAGCCAAGTTATGGGTAGCGGGGGGAACACCGGGGAGCTGTTTTTT	CASSQVMGSGGNTGELFF
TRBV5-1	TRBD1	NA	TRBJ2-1	TGCGCCAGCAGCTCGGAGATGGACAGGACCACTGAGCAGTTCTTC	CASSSEMDRTTEQFF
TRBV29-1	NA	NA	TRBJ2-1	TGCAGCGTTGCCAGGGATATCAATGAGCAGTTCTTC	CSVARDINEQFF
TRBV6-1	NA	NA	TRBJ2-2	TGTGCCAGCAGTCGGCCGGGGGATGGAACCGGGGAGCTGTTTTTT	CASSRPGDGTGELFF
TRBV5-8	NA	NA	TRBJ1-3	TGTGCCAGCAGCTTCTGGGACACCATATATTTT	CASSFWDTIYF
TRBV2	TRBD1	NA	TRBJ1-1	TGTGCCAGCAGTGATGAGGGACAGGGAACTGAAGCTTTCTTT	CASSDEGQGTEAFF
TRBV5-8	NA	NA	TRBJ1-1	TGTGCCAGCAGGGTCTGGACAGAACGAGAAGCTTTCTTT	CASRVWTEREAFF
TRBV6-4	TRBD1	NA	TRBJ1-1	TGTGCCAGCAGTGTCCAAGGGACAGGGAACACTGAAGCTTTCTTT	CASSVQGTGNTEAFF
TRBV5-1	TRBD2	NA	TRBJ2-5	TGCGCCAGCAGCCGCGCCGGACTAGTGGGGGAGACCCAGTACTTC	CASSRAGLVGETQYF
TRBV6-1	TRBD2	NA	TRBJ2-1	TGTGCCAGCAGTGGGGAAATCGGCGGGGGGGCTCGGAATGAGCAGTTCTTC	CASSGEIGGGARNEQFF
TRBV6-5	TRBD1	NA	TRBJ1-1	TGTGCCAGCAGCGGACAGGGGAACACTGAAGCTTTCTTT	CASSGQGNTEAFF
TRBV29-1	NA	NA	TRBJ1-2	TGCAGCGTTGAGGGGGATAACTATGGCTACACCTTC	CSVEGDNYGYTF
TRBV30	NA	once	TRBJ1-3	TGTGCCTGGCGGGTGGGTCCGGCAGCTGGAAACACCATATATTTT	CAWRVGPAAGNTIYF